The sample holds a few counts of the clone carrying this TCR beta chain. Its antigen is undetermined. Healthy individuals of Caucasian origin from Russia, aged roughly 6 to 100, served as donors. The sample, approximately 10 milliliters of peripheral blood, was drawn from each donor. The data were obtained in a study of blood T cells in healthy people across ages. Notes on the study in general: One million T cells yielded diversity estimates that were considered underestimates.

A second PCR of about 7 to 11 cycles used a sample-barcoded 5' primer and a J-beta primer mix. TCRdb passed the 5' RACE reads through MiXCR, listing each CDR3 protein once. The table has roughly 860,000 distinct CDR3 sequences, roughly 60% seen once. This clonotype was sampled from a man between 25 and 39 years old in good health. The sample comprised blood.

The CDR3 DNA reads TGCGCCAGCAGCCAAGATGTGCGGACAACCTACGAGCAGTACTTC. Protein sequence: CASSQDVRTTYEQYF. The V and J genes are TRBV4-3 and TRBJ2-7; TRBD1 is a possible D gene (5 bases). CDR1 is LGHNA, CDR2 YSLEER, per germline. The CDR3 covers 15 residues. V lost 0 bases, J lost 2 bases, and 11 bases lay in between.